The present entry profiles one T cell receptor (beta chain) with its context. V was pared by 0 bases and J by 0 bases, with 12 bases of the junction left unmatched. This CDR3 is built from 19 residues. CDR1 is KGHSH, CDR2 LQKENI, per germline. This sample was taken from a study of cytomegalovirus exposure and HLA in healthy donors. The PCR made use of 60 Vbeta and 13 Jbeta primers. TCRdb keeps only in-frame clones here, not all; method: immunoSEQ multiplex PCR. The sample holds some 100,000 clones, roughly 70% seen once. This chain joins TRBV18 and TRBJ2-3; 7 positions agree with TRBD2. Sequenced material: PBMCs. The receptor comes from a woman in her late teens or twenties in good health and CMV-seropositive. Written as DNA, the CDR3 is TGTGCCAGCTCACCACCGGGACTATGGGAGCCTAGTAGCACAGATACGCAGTATTTT. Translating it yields CASSPPGLWEPSSTDTQYF.